This T cell receptor beta chain was identified during a study of CD8 T cells in Susac syndrome. The CDR3 has 15 residues. V was pared by 6 bases and J by 1 base, with 1 base of the junction left unmatched. Reverse transcription used roughly 0.5 to 1 ug RNA and random hexamers. TCRdb analysed the immunoSEQ multiplex PCR reads with MiXCR anew, one entry per CDR3 protein. The profile shows some 110,000 distinct CDR3 sequences, roughly 94% of them singletons. This clonotype was obtained from a human donor with Susac syndrome. This rearrangement joins TRBV12-3 or TRBV12-4 to TRBJ2-5; 14 bases align to TRBD2. Sample: CD8+ T cells from PBMCs. CDR3 DNA: TGTGCCAGCAGGACTAGCGGGGGGGCCCAAGAGACCCAGTACTTC. This gives the protein CASRTSGGAQETQYF.